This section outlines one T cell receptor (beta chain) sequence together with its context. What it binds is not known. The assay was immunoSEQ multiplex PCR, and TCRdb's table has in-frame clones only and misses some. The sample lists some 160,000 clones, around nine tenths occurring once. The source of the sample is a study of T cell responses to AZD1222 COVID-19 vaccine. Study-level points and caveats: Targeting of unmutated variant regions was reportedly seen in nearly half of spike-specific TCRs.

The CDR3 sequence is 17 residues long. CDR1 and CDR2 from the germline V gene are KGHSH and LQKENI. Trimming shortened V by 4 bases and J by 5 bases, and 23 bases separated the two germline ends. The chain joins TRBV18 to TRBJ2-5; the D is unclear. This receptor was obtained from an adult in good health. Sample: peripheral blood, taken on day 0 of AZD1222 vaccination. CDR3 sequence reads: CASSQNSRSTPVETQYF. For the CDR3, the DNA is TGTGCCAGCTCACAGAACTCTCGGTCCACCCCAGTGGAGACCCAGTACTTC.